This entry features one TCR beta chain sequence. The V and J ends lost 7 bases and 0 bases respectively, with 19 bases between them. CDR3 length: 17 residues. CDR1 and CDR2 (germline): GTSNPN, SVGIG (reference sequence). The data belong to a study of control samples from healthy donors and cancer patients. TCRdb's table, derived via immunoSEQ multiplex PCR, lists solely in-frame clones and lacks some. The sample lists roughly 80,000 clones; about 90% were seen once. The V gene is TRBV30, the J gene TRBJ1-6; D remains unclear. The clonotype comes from a woman aged 55-70 years with head and neck cancer. Sequencing used PBMCs. The CDR3, as DNA: TGTGCCTATTCCCCACGGGTCCTGAGCTCCTATAATTCACCCCTCCACTTT. As protein: CAYSPRVLSSYNSPLHF.